This T cell receptor (beta chain) was retrieved from a study of blood T cell repertoires in COVID-19. Across the study: The origin of the acute and convalescent COVID-19 samples was the United States, Italy and Spain. PBMCs, B-cell-depleted T cells, or T cells provided the cDNA or gDNA that made up the material.

The germline V gene encodes CDR1 SGDLS and CDR2 YYNGEE. This CDR3 has 15 amino acids. Trimming pared 2 bases from V and 3 bases from J, leaving 15 bases between. Assay used: immunoSEQ multiplex PCR; TCRdb lists only in-frame clones, some missing. In the table there are around 45,000 clones, roughly 80% of which are singletons. Sequencing was done on a sample of peripheral blood. This TCR derives from an older woman with acute or convalescent COVID-19. V gene TRBV9 combines with J gene TRBJ2-7; weak D call: TRBD1 (6 bases). DNA of the CDR3: TGTGCCAGCAGCGTGGGGGAACAGGGAAACTACGAGCAGTACTTC. This sequence encodes CASSVGEQGNYEQYF. Full variable domain (remainder filled in from reference TRBV9 and TRBJ2-7): DSGVTQTPKHLITATGQRVTLRCSPRSGDLSVYWYQQSLDQGLQFLIQYYNGEERAKGNILERFSAQQFPDLHSELNLSSLELGDSALYFCASSVGEQGNYEQYFGPGTRLTVT.